This passage covers 5 T cell receptor beta chains from one sample sequenced in a study of cytomegalovirus exposure and HLA in healthy donors. The PCR ran on 60 Vbeta and 13 Jbeta primers. Method: immunoSEQ multiplex PCR; TCRdb's copy keeps in-frame clones and lacks some. Of around 280,000 clones listed, 85% to 90% are singletons. Sequences were obtained from PBMCs. The receptors stem from a woman aged 18-35 years in good health and CMV-seronegative.

The rearrangement links TRBV11-2 to TRBJ2-1; TRBD2 agrees at 13 bases. CDR3 size: 15 residues. Germline V gene sequence: CDR1 SGHAT, CDR2 FQNNGV. V lost 7 bases, J lost 7 bases, and 7 bases stayed unmatched. The CDR3 sequence: CASTETSGGANEQFF. For the CDR3, the DNA is TGTGCCAGCACCGAAACTAGCGGGGGGGCGAATGAGCAGTTCTTC.

The chain links TRBV27 to TRBJ1-1; tentative D call: TRBD1 (6 bases). Germline CDR1 and CDR2: MNHEY and SMNVEV (reference sequence). The CDR3 runs 13 residues. With 2 bases removed from V and 8 bases from J, the gap between germline ends came to 12 bases. CDR3 DNA sequence: TGTGCCAGCAGTTTAGTGGGGGCAAAGGAAGCTTTCTTT. Translating gives CASSLVGAKEAFF.

The chain combines TRBV11-2 with TRBJ1-3; a weak D match, TRBD1 (5 bases). The V end lost 5 bases, the J end lost 6 bases, and 8 bases lay between the germline ends. The CDR3 loop spans 12 amino acids. Germline values: CDR1 SGHAT, CDR2 FQNNGV. The CDR3 loop reads CASSQGANTIYF. In DNA form, the CDR3 reads TGTGCCAGCAGCCAGGGCGCAAACACCATATATTTT.

The V gene is TRBV9, the J gene TRBJ1-3; D unresolved. V shed 3 bases and J shed 4 bases, with 14 bases lying between them. Germline CDR1 reads SGDLS; CDR2 reads YYNGEE. The CDR3 sequence is 15 residues long. In DNA, the CDR3 is TGTGCCAGCAGCGGCGGTCCCTTCGGAGGAAACACCATATATTTT. Protein: CASSGGPFGGNTIYF. Full variable domain (missing parts from reference TRBV9 and TRBJ1-3): DSGVTQTPKHLITATGQRVTLRCSPRSGDLSVYWYQQSLDQGLQFLIQYYNGEERAKGNILERFSAQQFPDLHSELNLSSLELGDSALYFCASSGGPFGGNTIYFGEGSWLTVV.

V usage is TRBV2 and J usage is TRBJ1-5; D is unclear. Trimming removed 4 bases from V and 0 bases from J, with 10 bases in between. CDR3 length: 15 residues. Germline assignment: CDR1 SNHLY and CDR2 FYNNEI. In DNA, the CDR3 is TGTGCCAGCAGTGGCCCGGTCCCTAGCAATCAGCCCCAGCATTTT. Amino acids: CASSGPVPSNQPQHF.